This T cell receptor (beta chain) was sequenced for a study of blood T cell repertoires in COVID-19. The CDR3 contains 18 residues. V lost 5 bases, J lost 9 bases, and 17 bases stayed unmatched. Germline CDR1 is SGHTA and CDR2 is FQGTGA. The protocol was immunoSEQ multiplex PCR, while the TCRdb copy is restricted to in-frame clones and leaves out a portion. The top ten hold roughly a tenth of the sample, which has 130,000 to 150,000 clones, 85% to 90% seen once. The receptor was derived from a man between 50 and 59 years old with active or convalescent COVID-19. The chain is built from TRBV7-3 and TRBJ2-1; TRBD2 matches at 12 bases. The sequenced sample consisted of peripheral blood. Here the CDR3 reads CASSPSGVVGLAGSEQFF. Written as DNA, the CDR3 is TGTGCCAGCAGCCCGAGCGGTGTAGTAGGACTAGCGGGGAGTGAGCAGTTCTTC.